This paragraph reports one T cell receptor (beta chain). The CDR3 is made up of 14 amino acids. Germline V lookup: CDR1 SGHRS, CDR2 YFSETQ. J lost 7 bases, V lost 6 bases, and 9 bases had no gene match. This entry belongs to a study of blood T cell repertoires in COVID-19. The authors' processing: It was from reference gene primer amplification that nucleated cell counts were estimated. TCRdb's copy holds only in-frame clones and misses some; the assay was immunoSEQ multiplex PCR. That table furnishes V, J and clone size, whereas the DNA furnished D and trimming. The sample includes over 85,000 clones, 65% to 90% of them seen just once.

This clonotype originated in a man between 60 and 75 years old with acute or convalescent COVID-19. The sample consisted of peripheral blood. This chain links TRBV5-1 with TRBJ2-1; 8 bases map to TRBD2. CDR3 DNA: TGCGCCAGCATCCGGGGGGGAAGTGAGAATGAGCAGTTCTTC. This sequence encodes CASIRGGSENEQFF.